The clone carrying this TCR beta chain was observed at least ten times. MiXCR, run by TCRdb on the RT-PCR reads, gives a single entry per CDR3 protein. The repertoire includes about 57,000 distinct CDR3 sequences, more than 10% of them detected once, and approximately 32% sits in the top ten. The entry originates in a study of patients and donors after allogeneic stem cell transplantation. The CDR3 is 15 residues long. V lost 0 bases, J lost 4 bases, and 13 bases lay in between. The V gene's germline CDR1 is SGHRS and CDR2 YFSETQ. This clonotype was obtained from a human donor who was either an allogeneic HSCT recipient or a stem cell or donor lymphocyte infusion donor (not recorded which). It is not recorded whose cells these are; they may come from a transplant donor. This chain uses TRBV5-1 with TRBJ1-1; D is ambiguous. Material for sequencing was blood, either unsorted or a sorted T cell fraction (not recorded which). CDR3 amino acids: CASSLGVEGSTEAFF. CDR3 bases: TGCGCCAGCAGCTTGGGTGTGGAGGGTAGCACTGAAGCTTTCTTT. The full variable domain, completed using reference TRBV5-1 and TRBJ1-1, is KAGVTQTPRYLIKTRGQQVTLSCSPISGHRSVSWYQQTPGQGLQFLFEYFSETQRNKGNFPGRFSGRQFSNSRSEMNVSTLELGDSALYLCASSLGVEGSTEAFFGQGTRLTVV.